These 30 T cell receptor beta chains originate from one sample sequenced in a study of T cell changes during pregnancy in multiple sclerosis. The data were produced by immunoSEQ multiplex PCR, yet TCRdb's version contains in-frame clones alone and is incomplete. The sample lists about 50,000 clones, roughly nine tenths seen once, with about 10% in the top ten. The sample consisted of CD8+ T cells from peripheral blood mononuclear cells, taken after pregnancy. The receptors here all came from a female donor with multiple sclerosis, enrolled in a pregnancy study.

This clone came up once. This rearrangement joins TRBV11-2 to TRBJ2-5, with 7 bases fitting TRBD1. Germline CDR1 SGHAT, CDR2 FQNNGV. V shed 1 base, J shed 4 bases, and the junction held 3 bases outside the gene matches. The CDR3 runs to 14 residues. CDR3 coding DNA: TGTGCCAGCAGCTTAGGACAGGGAAGAGAGACCCAGTACTTC. Its translation is CASSLGQGRETQYF. Looking up the rest from reference TRBV11-2 and TRBJ2-5 gives the full variable domain: EAGVAQSPRYKIIEKRQSVAFWCNPISGHATLYWYQQILGQGPKLLIQFQNNGVVDDSQLPKDRFSAERLKGVDSTLKIQPAKLEDSAVYLCASSLGQGRETQYFGPGTRLLVL.

The V and J genes are TRBV6-1 and TRBJ2-3, with D possibly TRBD2 on 6 matching bases. The CDR3 has 15 residues. In germline, CDR1 is MNHNS, CDR2 SASEGT. Trimming took 10 bases from V and 0 from J, leaving 17 bases between them. This chain's CDR3 is CAIGRSPGSTDTQYF. DNA of the CDR3: TGTGCCATCGGGAGAAGCCCAGGTAGCACAGATACGCAGTATTTT.

The J gene is TRBJ2-1, the V gene TRBV27; perhaps TRBD1 as D (6 bases). V shed 6 bases and J shed 7 bases, with 10 bases lying between them. The CDR3 runs 12 residues. The germline V gene encodes CDR1 MNHEY and CDR2 SMNVEV (reference sequence). CDR3 protein: CASSQRGNEQFF. The CDR3, as DNA: TGTGCCAGCAGCCAGAGGGGGAATGAGCAGTTCTTC.

V and J are TRBV13 and TRBJ1-1; 7 bases fit TRBD1. Germline V gene data show CDR1 as PRHDT and CDR2 as FYEKMQ (reference sequence). Unmatched junction bases numbered 6, after V lost 4 bases and J lost 1 base. This CDR3 is built from 15 residues. The CDR3 sequence is CASSSGTAGNTEAFF. In nucleotides, the CDR3 is TGTGCCAGCAGCTCGGGGACAGCCGGGAACACTGAAGCTTTCTTT.

This chain connects TRBV6-5 to TRBJ2-7; D might be TRBD1 (5 bases). The V gene's germline CDR1 is MNHEY and CDR2 SVGAGI. The CDR3 runs 13 residues. Between the trimmed V and J ends, which lost 2 bases and 3 bases, there was a span of 8 bases. For the CDR3, the DNA is TGTGCCAGCAGTTACAGGACACTCTACGAGCAGTACTTC. This sequence encodes CASSYRTLYEQYF.

This chain joins TRBV9 and TRBJ1-3; D call uncertain. CDR1 SGDLS and CDR2 YYNGEE come from the germline V gene. V was shortened by 4 bases and J by 2 bases, with 10 bases between the two germline ends. The length of the CDR3 is 14 residues. The CDR3 spells CASSLTETGNTIYF. As DNA, the CDR3 is TGTGCCAGCAGCCTGACTGAAACTGGAAACACCATATATTTT.

The gene calls are TRBV4-1 and TRBJ2-3; 9 bases are shared with TRBD2. CDR3 length: 14 residues. Germline trimming cut 11 bases from V and 6 bases from J; bases unmatched to any gene: 12. The germline V gene encodes CDR1 MGHRA and CDR2 YSYEKL. The CDR3, as DNA: TGCGCCTCCTCAGGTAGCGGGGGAGGGGATACGCAGTATTTT. Amino acid sequence: CASSGSGGGDTQYF.

As concerns this clone: One end of the junction does not line up with germline, which may come from a read error. In the same sample, other DNA sequences code for this CDR3. This chain connects TRBV2 to TRBJ2-2, with TRBD2 matching 10 bases. Germline V lookup: CDR1 SNHLY, CDR2 FYNNEI. The CDR3 covers 15 residues. CDR3 DNA sequence: TGTGCTAGCAGTGAGGGGGGACTAGCGAACGGGGAGCTGTTTTTT. The encoded protein is CASSEGGLANGELFF. Together with reference TRBV2 and TRBJ2-2, the CDR3 gives the full variable domain: EPEVTQTPSHQVTQMGQEVILRCVPISNHLYFYWYRQILGQKVEFLVSFYNNEISEKSEIFDDQFSVERPDGSNFTLKIRSTKLEDSAMYFCASSEGGLANGELFFGEGSRLTVL.

The chain employs TRBV7-3 and TRBJ2-6; maybe TRBD1 (5 bases). Germline V gives CDR1 SGHTA, CDR2 FQGTGA. V was trimmed by 2 bases and J by 6 bases, leaving 11 bases between them. The CDR3 is 15 amino acids. The CDR3 DNA follows: TGTGCCAGCAGCTTAGTGGACACCCCGGCCAACGTCCTGACTTTC. As protein: CASSLVDTPANVLTF. Full variable domain (remainder filled in from reference TRBV7-3 and TRBJ2-6): GAGVSQTPSNKVTEKGKYVELRCDPISGHTALYWYRQSLGQGPEFLIYFQGTGAADDSGLPNDRFFAVRPEGSVSTLKIQRTERGDSAVYLCASSLVDTPANVLTFGAGSRLTVL.

The chain recombines TRBV27 with TRBJ2-2, with D tentatively TRBD2 (5 bases). CDR3 length: 12 residues. V lost 5 bases to trimming and J lost 8 bases, with 9 bases between them. CDR1 and CDR2 from the germline V gene are MNHEY and SMNVEV (reference sequence). The CDR3 DNA reads TGTGCCAGCAGTCGACGAGGGGGGGAGCTGTTTTTT. This sequence encodes CASSRRGGELFF.

The rearrangement uses TRBV7-6 and TRBJ1-4, with 12 bases that match TRBD1. This CDR3 has 14 residues. V lost 5 bases and J lost 12; bases outside the gene matches: 7. Per the germline V gene, CDR1 is SGHVS and CDR2 is FNYEAQ. In nucleotides, the CDR3 is TGTGCCAGCAGCCCCGGGACAGGGGGCTTTGAACTGTTTTTT. It codes for CASSPGTGGFELFF.

This clone is a singleton in its sample. The chain couples TRBV6-1 to TRBJ2-5; 8 bases are a match to TRBD1. The CDR3 length is 15 residues. The junction had 7 bases not matched to a gene; V was cut back by 7 bases and J by 0 bases. Germline CDR1 MNHNS, CDR2 SASEGT. The CDR3 protein is CASTPVTGDQETQYF. The DNA of the CDR3 is TGTGCCAGCACCCCGGTGACAGGGGACCAAGAGACCCAGTACTTC.

J is TRBJ2-3 and V is TRBV30, with D hard to call. V lost 1 base to trimming and J lost 2 bases, with 4 bases between them. The CDR3 totals 12 residues. Germline loops: CDR1 GTSNPN, CDR2 SVGIG (reference sequence). The CDR3 DNA sequence: TGTGCCTGGAGTGCCATCACAGATACGCAGTATTTT. This codes for CAWSAITDTQYF.

To note about this clone: Just one base apart from a much larger clone, this may be a read error. The chain uses TRBV7-9 and TRBJ1-2; maybe TRBD1 (6 bases). V shed 5 bases and J shed 4 bases, with 8 bases lying between them. CDR3 size: 12 residues. Germline assignment: CDR1 SEHNR and CDR2 FQNEAQ (reference sequence). The CDR3 DNA is TGTGCCAGCAGCGCGGACAGCTATGGCTACACCTTC. Its protein product is CASSADSYGYTF.

This clone showed up just once. The gene calls are TRBV4-1 and TRBJ1-4; no reliable D call. This CDR3 is 15 amino acids long. Trimming stripped 4 bases from V and 11 bases from J, with 20 bases between. Germline V gene lookup returns CDR1 MGHRA and CDR2 YSYEKL. This chain's CDR3 is CASSPDRASGWKLFF. CDR3 DNA sequence: TGCGCCAGCAGCCCTGACCGGGCCAGCGGGTGGAAACTGTTTTTT.

The chain has TRBV7-6 and TRBJ2-1, with 8 bases lining up with TRBD2. The V gene end was trimmed by 5 bases and the J gene end by 4 bases; junction bases not matched to a gene: 7. The CDR3 runs to 15 residues. Germline V gene lookup returns CDR1 SGHVS and CDR2 FNYEAQ. CDR3 residues: CASSHGGAAYNEQFF. Written as DNA, the CDR3 is TGTGCCAGCAGCCACGGGGGGGCAGCGTACAATGAGCAGTTCTTC.

The V gene is TRBV19, the J gene TRBJ2-7, with TRBD1 matching over 10 bases. The CDR3 is made up of 16 amino acids. With 5 bases clipped from V and 1 base from J, the junction kept 8 bases outside the gene matches. Germline V gene lookup returns CDR1 LNHDA and CDR2 SQIVND (reference sequence). CDR3 in DNA: TGTGCCAGTAGTCTAATTGGACAGGGGGGTTCCTACGAGCAGTACTTC. Translated: CASSLIGQGGSYEQYF.

The chain is built from TRBV13 and TRBJ1-1, with D perhaps TRBD1 (5 bases). Trimming left V 5 bases short and J 5 bases short, with 12 bases between. The CDR3 runs to 13 residues. Germline V lookup: CDR1 PRHDT, CDR2 FYEKMQ (reference sequence). CDR3 DNA sequence: TGTGCCAGCAGCCGGCAGGGAGGGACTGAAGCTTTCTTT. This codes for CASSRQGGTEAFF.

The chain recombines TRBV4-2 with TRBJ1-2; 8 nucleotides line up with TRBD1. The CDR3 runs 16 residues. Losses at the gene ends were 2 bases for V and 7 bases for J; bases not matched to a gene: 12. Germline V gene data show CDR1 as LGHNA and CDR2 as YNFKEQ. The CDR3 DNA reads TGTGCCAGCAGCCAATCGGGACAGGTCCTTCGTGGTGGCTACACCTTC. Translated, it gives CASSQSGQVLRGGYTF.

The chain uses TRBV6-6 and TRBJ1-1; D is uncertain. With 8 bases removed from V and 1 base from J, the gap between germline ends came to 8 bases. Germline V gene data show CDR1 as MNHNY and CDR2 as SVGAGI (reference sequence). The CDR3 is 12 residues long. The CDR3 here is CASLTGNTEAFF. The DNA for the CDR3 is TGTGCCAGCTTAACGGGGAACACTGAAGCTTTCTTT.

In DNA, the CDR3 is TGTGCCAGCAGTACTTCTCGCACTGACACTGAAGCTTTCTTT. It yields the protein CASSTSRTDTEAFF. The J gene is TRBJ1-1, the V gene TRBV7-9; no definite D call. Trimming shortened V by 6 bases and J by 3 bases, and 14 bases separated the two germline ends. The germline CDR1 and CDR2 sequences are SEHNR and FQNEAQ (reference sequence). CDR3 length equals 14 residues.

This clone was detected only once. The rearrangement joins TRBV9 to TRBJ1-2, with TRBD1 identical over 9 bases. This CDR3 comprises 15 residues. The germline CDR1 and CDR2 sequences are SGDLS and YYNGEE. J lost 4 bases, V lost 4 bases, and 8 bases had no gene match. The CDR3 loop is CASSLGQGMGYGYTF. In nucleotides, the CDR3 is TGTGCCAGCAGCCTTGGACAGGGGATGGGCTATGGCTACACCTTC.

The chain recombines TRBV7-3 with TRBJ2-5; no definite D call. Trimming pared 4 bases from V and 3 bases from J, leaving 9 bases between. The CDR3 is made up of 13 amino acids. CDR1 and CDR2 (germline): SGHTA, FQGTGA. For the CDR3, the DNA is TGTGCCAGCAGCTCAGACGGAGAAGAGACCCAGTACTTC. Translated, it gives CASSSDGEETQYF.

CDR3 amino acids: CAISAPWGDNEQFF. The CDR3 nucleotides are TGTGCCATCAGTGCCCCCTGGGGGGACAATGAGCAGTTCTTC. The rearrangement links TRBV10-3 to TRBJ2-1; D perhaps matches TRBD2 (6 bases). Germline V gene sequence: CDR1 ENHRY, CDR2 SYGVKD. The V and J ends lost 4 bases and 5 bases respectively, with 12 bases between them. The CDR3 runs to 14 residues.

The rearrangement uses TRBV19 and TRBJ2-7, with TRBD1 as a possible D gene (5 bases). Germline loops: CDR1 LNHDA, CDR2 SQIVND (reference sequence). The CDR3 length is 15 residues. The V and J ends lost 5 bases and 2 bases respectively, with 16 bases between them. The CDR3 DNA reads TGTGCCAGTAGTGTCGCAGGGTCGGATACCTACGAGCAGTACTTC. It is translated as CASSVAGSDTYEQYF.

The V and J genes are TRBV6-5 and TRBJ1-2, with TRBD1 matching over 7 bases. The CDR3 is 13 amino acids. Germline lookup yields CDR1 MNHEY and CDR2 SVGAGI. V lost 4 bases and J lost 4; bases outside the gene matches: 3. The CDR3: CASSLGQSYGYTF. Here the CDR3 DNA reads TGTGCCAGCAGTTTGGGACAGAGCTATGGCTACACCTTC.

CDR3 sequence (DNA): TGTGCCAGCAGAGGAGGGGCCTCCTACGAGCAGTACTTC. It specifies CASRGGASYEQYF. This sequence joins TRBV2 and TRBJ2-7; a weak D match, TRBD2 (6 bases). V lost 6 bases, J lost 0 bases, and 9 bases lay in between. Germline V gives CDR1 SNHLY, CDR2 FYNNEI. The CDR3 has 13 amino acids.

CDR3 residues: CASSFDRGATEAFF. Written as DNA, the CDR3 is TGTGCCAGCAGCTTTGACCGGGGGGCCACTGAAGCTTTCTTT. The V call is TRBV13, the J call TRBJ1-1, with D perhaps matching TRBD1 (6 bases). V lost 3 bases and J lost 4, with 12 bases in between. This CDR3 has 14 residues. Germline-derived CDR1 and CDR2 are PRHDT and FYEKMQ (reference sequence).

The rearrangement links TRBV4-1 to TRBJ1-3; D gene ambiguous. V was shortened by 4 bases and J by 3 bases, with 10 bases between the two germline ends. From germline, CDR1 is MGHRA and CDR2 YSYEKL. The CDR3 is 14 amino acids. In DNA, the CDR3 is TGCGCCAGCAGCCCTTCAACCAGTGGAAACACCATATATTTT. Translated, it gives CASSPSTSGNTIYF.

CDR3 region: CASSQGQEGEETQYF. In nucleotides, the CDR3 is TGTGCCAGCAGCCAAGGACAGGAAGGGGAAGAGACCCAGTACTTC. The rearrangement links TRBV4-2 to TRBJ2-5, with D tentatively TRBD1 (6 bases). CDR1 LGHNA and CDR2 YNFKEQ come from the germline V gene. CDR3 length equals 15 residues. Trimming took off 1 base at V and 3 bases at J, with 12 bases between the two ends.